This TCR beta chain was recorded in a study of T cell responses to AZD1222 COVID-19 vaccine. Trimming cost V 5 bases and J 1 base; bases outside gene matches: 1. The length of the CDR3 is 14 residues. Germline assignment: CDR1 SGHVS and CDR2 FQNEAQ. Sequenced by immunoSEQ multiplex PCR; TCRdb stores in-frame clones only, minus some. The sample lists roughly 190,000 clones; roughly 90% were seen once. Whole-study findings and limits: Spike-specific TCR breadth and depth both grew after two AZD1222 doses.

Worth noting for this clone: Antigen unknown.

This sequence was found in an adult who received the AZD1222 COVID-19 vaccine. This chain joins TRBV7-8 and TRBJ1-1; TRBD1 aligns across 10 bases. This material consisted of peripheral blood, taken 28 days after the second AZD1222 dose. CDR3 protein: CASSRQGANTEAFF. The CDR3 DNA reads TGTGCCAGCAGCCGACAGGGGGCGAACACTGAAGCTTTCTTT.